This TCR beta chain was observed in a study of read filtering for tumor transcriptome and immune sequencing. Study at large: 8 or 9 patients were R-ISS I, more than 15 were R-ISS II, six or seven were R-ISS III. DNase treatment preceded whole-transcriptome library preparation.

The CDR3 spans 14 residues. V was clipped by 4 bases and J by 7 bases, with 16 bases between them. In germline, CDR1 is SQVTM, CDR2 ANQGSEA. From 350 to 500 ng of RNA, a library with molecular barcoded alpha/delta and beta/gamma adaptors was made. TCRdb passed the reads through MiXCR, listing each CDR3 protein once. The data hold 42,000 or so distinct CDR3 sequences, with 10% to 15% observed a single time. On this clonotype: Its antigen is as yet unknown. The conserved phenylalanine or tryptophan is not found at the CDR3 terminus, so this likely reflects a read error.

Study conclusions and caveats: Correlation between methods rose after single-read clonotypes were removed.

The sequencing sample was made of a population of CD138-negative cells sorted from bone marrow. This TCR derives from a donor at least 40 years old with multiple myeloma. This chain links TRBV29-1 with TRBJ2-2, with D maybe TRBD1 (5 bases). CDR3 nucleotide sequence: TGCAGCGTTGGAGGATTGTGGGGCAACGGGGAGCTGTTTTCT. It translates to CSVGGLWGNGELFS.